One and the same sample provided the 12 T cell receptor beta chains below, sequenced in a study of metastatic and nonmetastatic thyroid tumors. TCRdb re-clonotyped the PCR reads via MiXCR. This sample has approximately 32,000 clones, with 21% found just once. Every patient was untreated before thyroid surgery. Sequenced material: tumor tissue. Receptor source: a male donor with papillary thyroid cancer or a benign thyroid nodule (not recorded which). Some clones in this sample may be carry-over from other donors' samples.

This clone was detected many times. The rearrangement joins TRBV10-1 to TRBJ2-2; D is unresolved. Germline CDR1 WNHNN, CDR2 SYGVQD (reference sequence). The V gene lost 0 bases and the J gene lost 6 bases, with 11 bases spanning the gap. This CDR3 is built from 15 residues. The CDR3 loop reads CASSESSQIPGELFF. Written as DNA, the CDR3 is TGCGCCAGCAGTGAGTCCTCGCAAATCCCCGGGGAGCTGTTTTTT.

There are many counts of this clone. V and J are TRBV9 and TRBJ2-7; the D is unclear. V was trimmed by 0 bases and J by 0 bases, leaving 16 bases between them. Germline CDR1 is SGDLS and CDR2 is YYNGEE. The CDR3 contains 17 residues. The CDR3 reads CASSVATPSRSSYEQYF. Written as DNA, the CDR3 is TGTGCCAGCAGCGTAGCGACTCCCTCGAGGAGCTCCTACGAGCAGTACTTC.

In the case of this clone: This may be a read error, as it is one base from a much larger clone. The chain recombines TRBV4-2 with TRBJ1-1, with D unclear. CDR3 length: 12 residues. Germline V gene lookup returns CDR1 LGHNA and CDR2 YNFKEQ. The CDR3 nucleotides read TGTGCCAGCAGCCGGGAGAATGGTGAACCTTTCTTT. Translated: CASSRENGEPFF.

This clone was detected many times. The V gene is TRBV7-3, the J gene TRBJ2-1, with TRBD2 identical over 13 bases. The CDR3 runs 15 residues. V lost 5 bases, J lost 7 bases, and 5 bases stayed unmatched. The germline gives CDR1 SGHTA, CDR2 FQGTGA. The CDR3 spells CASSRGLAGVNEQFF. The CDR3 nucleotides are TGTGCCAGCAGCCGAGGACTAGCGGGAGTGAATGAGCAGTTCTTC.

This clone has at least ten counts. The gene calls are TRBV3-1 and TRBJ2-3; perhaps TRBD2 as D (5 bases). The CDR3 loop spans 15 amino acids. Germline CDR1 is LGHDT and CDR2 is YNNKEL (reference sequence). V was clipped by 0 bases and J by 3 bases, with 10 bases between them. The CDR3 nucleotides read TGTGCCAGCAGCCAAGAGCTAGCTGATACAGATACGCAGTATTTT. It codes for CASSQELADTDTQYF.

A few counts support this clone. The rearrangement links TRBV28 to TRBJ2-7, with 7 bases matching TRBD2. CDR3 length equals 18 residues. V lost 5 bases to trimming and J lost 3 bases; unmatched junction nucleotides: 19. Germline assignment: CDR1 MDHEN and CDR2 SYDVKM. The CDR3: CASSPPSRLSRTSYEQYF. The CDR3 coding sequence is TGTGCCAGCAGTCCACCCTCCCGGCTTTCTAGGACTAGCTACGAGCAGTACTTC.

Many counts were recorded for this clone. The chain combines TRBV12-3 or TRBV12-4 with TRBJ2-6; maybe TRBD2 (6 bases). The CDR3 contains 16 residues. Trimming shortened V by 0 bases and J by 2 bases, and 8 bases separated the two germline ends. Here the CDR3 reads CASSLAGGAGANVLTF. In nucleotides, the CDR3 is TGTGCCAGCAGTTTAGCGGGAGGTGCTGGGGCCAACGTCCTGACTTTC.

The CDR3 protein is CSARLPSRGNYGYTF. CDR3 bases: TGCAGTGCTAGACTCCCCTCTAGGGGAAACTATGGCTACACCTTC. The chain links TRBV20-1 to TRBJ1-2, with D maybe TRBD1 (5 bases). Germline V gives CDR1 DFQATT, CDR2 SNEGSKA (reference sequence). The CDR3 is 15 amino acids. The V gene lost 2 bases and the J gene lost 2 bases, with 15 bases spanning the gap.

This clone appeared many times. This sequence may be a read error, since a much larger clone differs from it by one base. Other DNA sequences in the same sample also yield this CDR3. The genes are TRBV11-3 and TRBJ1-1; D perhaps matches TRBD1 (6 bases). V shed 5 bases and J shed 3 bases, with 10 bases lying between them. Germline V CDR1 and CDR2: SGHNT, YENEEA. This CDR3 spans 13 amino acids. CDR3 bases: TGTGCCAGCAGCCGGGGGCCAGACACTGAAGCTTTCTTT. Its protein is CASSRGPDTEAFF.

By share, this clone ranks as medium-sized. The CDR3 coding sequence is TGTGCCAGCAGCTTAGGACCGAACTACGAGCAGTACTTC. Translated: CASSLGPNYEQYF. The chain uses TRBV11-2 and TRBJ2-7; D ambiguous. Germline V CDR1 and CDR2: SGHAT, FQNNGV. This CDR3 is built from 13 residues. Trimming removed 1 base at V and 3 bases at J, with 7 bases between.

This clone was seen ten or more times. A much larger clonotype is one base distant, so this may be a read error. A read error is likely, as this CDR3 ends without the conserved phenylalanine or tryptophan. This chain uses TRBV7-3 with TRBJ2-1; 9 nucleotides align to TRBD2. The CDR3 runs to 14 residues. Trimming took 6 bases from V and 3 from J; bases not matched to a gene: 3. Germline assignment: CDR1 SGHTA and CDR2 FQGTGA. CDR3 coding DNA: TGTGCCAGCAGTTTAGCGGGAGACTACAATGAGCAGTTCCTC. This translates into CASSLAGDYNEQFL.

This clone has a single count. CDR3 bases: TGTGCCAGCTCTCCTAGCGACTCCTACGAGCAGTACTTC. Protein: CASSPSDSYEQYF. The rearrangement links TRBV9 to TRBJ2-7, with a weak D call TRBD2 (6 bases). The V and J ends lost 7 bases and 0 bases respectively, with 11 bases between them. Germline V gives CDR1 SGDLS, CDR2 YYNGEE. The CDR3 runs 13 residues.